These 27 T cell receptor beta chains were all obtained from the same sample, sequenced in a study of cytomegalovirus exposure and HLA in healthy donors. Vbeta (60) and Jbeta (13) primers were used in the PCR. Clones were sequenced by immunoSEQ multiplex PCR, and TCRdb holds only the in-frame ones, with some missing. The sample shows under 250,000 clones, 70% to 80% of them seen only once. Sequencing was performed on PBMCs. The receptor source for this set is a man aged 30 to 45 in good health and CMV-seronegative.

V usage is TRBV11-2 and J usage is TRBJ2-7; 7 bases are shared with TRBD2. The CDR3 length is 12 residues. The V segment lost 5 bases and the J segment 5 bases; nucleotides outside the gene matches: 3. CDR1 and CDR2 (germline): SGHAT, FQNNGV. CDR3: CASSPLADEQYF. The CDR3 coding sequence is TGTGCCAGCAGCCCCCTAGCGGACGAGCAGTACTTC. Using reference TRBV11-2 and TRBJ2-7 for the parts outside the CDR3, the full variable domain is EAGVAQSPRYKIIEKRQSVAFWCNPISGHATLYWYQQILGQGPKLLIQFQNNGVVDDSQLPKDRFSAERLKGVDSTLKIQPAKLEDSAVYLCASSPLADEQYFGPGTRLTVT.

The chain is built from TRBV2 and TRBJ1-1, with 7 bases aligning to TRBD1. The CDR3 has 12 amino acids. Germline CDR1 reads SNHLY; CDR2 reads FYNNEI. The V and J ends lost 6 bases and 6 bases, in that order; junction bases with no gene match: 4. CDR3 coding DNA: TGTGCCAGCAGAGACAGGGCCGCTGAAGCTTTCTTT. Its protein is CASRDRAAEAFF.

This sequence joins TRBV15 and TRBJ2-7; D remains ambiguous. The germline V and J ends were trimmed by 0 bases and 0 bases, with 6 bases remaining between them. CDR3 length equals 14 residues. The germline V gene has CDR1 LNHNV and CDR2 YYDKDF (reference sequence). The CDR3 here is CATSRDQFSYEQYF. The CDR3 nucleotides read TGTGCCACCAGCAGAGATCAATTCTCCTACGAGCAGTACTTC. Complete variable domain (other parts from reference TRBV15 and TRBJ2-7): DAMVIQNPRYQVTQFGKPVTLSCSQTLNHNVMYWYQQKSSQAPKLLFHYYDKDFNNEADTPDNFQSRRPNTSFCFLDIRSPGLGDTAMYLCATSRDQFSYEQYFGPGTRLTVT.

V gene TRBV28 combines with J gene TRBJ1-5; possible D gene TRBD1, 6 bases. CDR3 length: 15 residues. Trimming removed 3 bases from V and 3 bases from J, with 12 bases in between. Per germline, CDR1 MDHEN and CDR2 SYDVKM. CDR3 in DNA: TGTGCCAGCAGTTTTATCCAGGGGTCCAATCAGCCCCAGCATTTT. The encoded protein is CASSFIQGSNQPQHF.

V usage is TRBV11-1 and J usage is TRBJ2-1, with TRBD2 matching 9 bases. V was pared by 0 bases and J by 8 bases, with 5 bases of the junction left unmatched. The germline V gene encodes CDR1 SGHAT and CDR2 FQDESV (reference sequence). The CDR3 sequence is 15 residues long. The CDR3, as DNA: TGTGCCAGCAGCTTAGCGAGGGGACTAGCAGATGAGCAGTTCTTC. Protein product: CASSLARGLADEQFF.

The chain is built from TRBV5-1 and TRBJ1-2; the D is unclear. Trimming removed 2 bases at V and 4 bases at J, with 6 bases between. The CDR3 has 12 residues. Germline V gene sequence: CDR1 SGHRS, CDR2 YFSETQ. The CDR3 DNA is TGCGCCAGCAGCTTTGGCACCTATGGCTACACCTTC. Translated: CASSFGTYGYTF. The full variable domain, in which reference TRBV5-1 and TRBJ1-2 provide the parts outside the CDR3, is KAGVTQTPRYLIKTRGQQVTLSCSPISGHRSVSWYQQTPGQGLQFLFEYFSETQRNKGNFPGRFSGRQFSNSRSEMNVSTLELGDSALYLCASSFGTYGYTFGSGTRLTVV.

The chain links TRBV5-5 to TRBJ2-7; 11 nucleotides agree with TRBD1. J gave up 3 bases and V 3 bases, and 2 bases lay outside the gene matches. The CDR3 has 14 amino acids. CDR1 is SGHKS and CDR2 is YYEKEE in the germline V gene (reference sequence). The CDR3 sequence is CASSWGQGVYEQYF. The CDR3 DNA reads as TGTGCCAGCAGCTGGGGACAGGGGGTCTACGAGCAGTACTTC.

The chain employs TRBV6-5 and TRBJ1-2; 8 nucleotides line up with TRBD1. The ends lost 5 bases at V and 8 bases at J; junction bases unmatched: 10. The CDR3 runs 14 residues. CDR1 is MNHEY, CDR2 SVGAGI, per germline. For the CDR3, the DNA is TGTGCCAGCAGTCCCAGGCAGGGGGCGCGGGGCTACACCTTC. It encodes CASSPRQGARGYTF.

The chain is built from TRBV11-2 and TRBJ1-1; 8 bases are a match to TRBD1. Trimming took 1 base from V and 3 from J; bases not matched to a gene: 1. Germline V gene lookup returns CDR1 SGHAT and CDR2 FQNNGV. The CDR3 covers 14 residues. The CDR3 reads CASSLGTGYTEAFF. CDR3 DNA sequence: TGTGCCAGCAGCTTAGGGACAGGGTACACTGAAGCTTTCTTT.

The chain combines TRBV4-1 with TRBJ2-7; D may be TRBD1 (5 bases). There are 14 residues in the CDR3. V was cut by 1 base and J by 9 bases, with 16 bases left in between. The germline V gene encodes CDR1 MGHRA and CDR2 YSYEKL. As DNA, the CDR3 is TGCGCCAGCAGCCAAGTGGGGCGGAGCATCGGGCAGTACTTC. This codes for CASSQVGRSIGQYF.

The DNA for the CDR3 is TGCGCCAGCAGTGATGGGACTCGGCGACGAGGTGAGCAGTTCTTC. Protein product: CASSDGTRRRGEQFF. The chain is built from TRBV10-2 and TRBJ2-1; TRBD2 is a possible D gene (6 bases). The CDR3 covers 15 residues. Trimming left V 3 bases short and J 9 bases short, with 18 bases between. Germline V gene sequence: CDR1 WSHSY, CDR2 SAAADI.

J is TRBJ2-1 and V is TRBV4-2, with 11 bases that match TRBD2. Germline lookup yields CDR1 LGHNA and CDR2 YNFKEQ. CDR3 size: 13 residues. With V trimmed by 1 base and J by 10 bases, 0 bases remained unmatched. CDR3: CASSQGTSGEQFF. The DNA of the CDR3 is TGTGCCAGCAGCCAAGGGACTAGCGGGGAGCAGTTCTTC.

CDR3 coding DNA: TGTGCCAGCAGCGTAGCTCCAGCGGGAGAGGGTACGCAGTATTTT. Translated: CASSVAPAGEGTQYF. V and J are TRBV9 and TRBJ2-3; 8 bases fit TRBD2. J was trimmed by 8 bases and V by 0 bases; bases with no gene match: 8. There are 15 residues in the CDR3. Germline loops: CDR1 SGDLS, CDR2 YYNGEE.

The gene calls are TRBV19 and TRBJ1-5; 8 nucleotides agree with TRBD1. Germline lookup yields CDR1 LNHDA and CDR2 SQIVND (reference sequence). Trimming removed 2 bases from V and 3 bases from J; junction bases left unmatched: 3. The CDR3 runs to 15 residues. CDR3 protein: CASSIWDRNNQPQHF. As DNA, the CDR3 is TGTGCCAGTAGTATATGGGACAGGAACAATCAGCCCCAGCATTTT.

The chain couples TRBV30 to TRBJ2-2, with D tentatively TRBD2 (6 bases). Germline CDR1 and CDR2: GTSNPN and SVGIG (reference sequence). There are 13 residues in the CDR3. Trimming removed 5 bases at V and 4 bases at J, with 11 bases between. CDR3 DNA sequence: TGTGCCTGGTTCCAGGGAGGCACCGGGGAGCTGTTTTTT. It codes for CAWFQGGTGELFF.

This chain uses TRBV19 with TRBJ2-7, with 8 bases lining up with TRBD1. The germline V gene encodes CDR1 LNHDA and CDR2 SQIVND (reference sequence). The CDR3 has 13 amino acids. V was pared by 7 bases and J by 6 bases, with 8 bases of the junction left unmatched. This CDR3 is CASTQGQGSEQYF. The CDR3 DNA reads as TGTGCCAGTACCCAAGGACAGGGCAGCGAGCAGTACTTC.

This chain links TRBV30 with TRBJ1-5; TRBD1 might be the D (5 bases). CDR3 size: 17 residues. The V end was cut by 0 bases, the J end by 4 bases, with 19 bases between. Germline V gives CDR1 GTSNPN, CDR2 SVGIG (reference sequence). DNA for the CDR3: TGTGCCTGGAGTGTACAAAGACAGCGTTCCTGGAATCAGCCCCAGCATTTT. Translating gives CAWSVQRQRSWNQPQHF.

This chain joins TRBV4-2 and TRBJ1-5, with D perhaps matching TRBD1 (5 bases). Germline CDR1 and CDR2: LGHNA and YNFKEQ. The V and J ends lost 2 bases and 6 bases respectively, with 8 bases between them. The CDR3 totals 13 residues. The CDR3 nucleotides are TGTGCCAGCAGCCAACCCGGGGGTCAGCCCCAGCATTTT. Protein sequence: CASSQPGGQPQHF.

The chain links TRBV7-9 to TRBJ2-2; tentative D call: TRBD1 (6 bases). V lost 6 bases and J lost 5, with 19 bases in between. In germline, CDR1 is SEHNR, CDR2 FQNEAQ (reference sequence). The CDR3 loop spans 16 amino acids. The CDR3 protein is CASRENRAPRTGELFF. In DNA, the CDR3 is TGTGCCAGCAGGGAAAACAGGGCCCCGCGAACCGGGGAGCTGTTTTTT.

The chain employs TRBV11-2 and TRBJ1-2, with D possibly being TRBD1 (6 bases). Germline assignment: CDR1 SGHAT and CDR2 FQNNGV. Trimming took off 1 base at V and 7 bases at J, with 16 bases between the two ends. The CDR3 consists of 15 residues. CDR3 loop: CASSLVAGAEGGYTF. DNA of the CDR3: TGTGCCAGCAGCTTAGTGGCGGGGGCAGAGGGTGGCTACACCTTC.

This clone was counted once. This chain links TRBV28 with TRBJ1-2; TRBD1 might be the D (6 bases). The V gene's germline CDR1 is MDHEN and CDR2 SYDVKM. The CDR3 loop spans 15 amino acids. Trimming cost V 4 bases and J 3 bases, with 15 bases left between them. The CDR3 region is CASSSFRGADYGYTF. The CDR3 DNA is TGTGCCAGCAGTTCCTTCCGGGGGGCGGACTATGGCTACACCTTC.

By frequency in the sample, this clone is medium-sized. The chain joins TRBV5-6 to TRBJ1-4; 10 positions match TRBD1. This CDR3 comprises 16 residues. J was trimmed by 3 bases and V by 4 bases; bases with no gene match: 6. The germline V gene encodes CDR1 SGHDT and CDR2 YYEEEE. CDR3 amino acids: CASSTGQGGANEKLFF. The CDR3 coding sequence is TGTGCCAGCAGCACAGGACAGGGGGGAGCTAATGAAAAACTGTTTTTT.

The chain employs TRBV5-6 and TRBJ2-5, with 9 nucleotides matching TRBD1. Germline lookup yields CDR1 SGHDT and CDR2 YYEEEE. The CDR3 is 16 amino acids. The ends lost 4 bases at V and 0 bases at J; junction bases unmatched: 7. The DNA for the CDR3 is TGTGCCAGCAGCGGCGGGACAGGGTGGAACCAAGAGACCCAGTACTTC. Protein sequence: CASSGGTGWNQETQYF.

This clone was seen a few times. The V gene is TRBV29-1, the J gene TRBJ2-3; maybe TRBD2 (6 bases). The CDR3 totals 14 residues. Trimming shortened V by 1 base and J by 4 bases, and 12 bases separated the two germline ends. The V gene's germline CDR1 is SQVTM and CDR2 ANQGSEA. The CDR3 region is CSVEGGKGADTQYF. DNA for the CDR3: TGCAGCGTTGAAGGCGGGAAAGGCGCAGATACGCAGTATTTT.

This chain's CDR3 is CASSGQGHHEQFF. In DNA, the CDR3 is TGTGCCAGCTCGGGACAGGGGCACCATGAGCAGTTCTTC. The chain carries TRBV6-5 and TRBJ2-1; 10 bases map to TRBD1. The V gene end was trimmed by 8 bases and the J gene end by 8 bases; junction bases not matched to a gene: 6. The CDR3 sequence is 13 residues long. The germline V gene has CDR1 MNHEY and CDR2 SVGAGI.

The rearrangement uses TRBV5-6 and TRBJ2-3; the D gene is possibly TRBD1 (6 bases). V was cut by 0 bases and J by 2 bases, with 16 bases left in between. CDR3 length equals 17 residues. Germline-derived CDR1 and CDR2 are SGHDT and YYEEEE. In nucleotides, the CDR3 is TGTGCCAGCAGCTTGGTTGGGGGCGATGGGTTCACAGATACGCAGTATTTT. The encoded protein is CASSLVGGDGFTDTQYF.

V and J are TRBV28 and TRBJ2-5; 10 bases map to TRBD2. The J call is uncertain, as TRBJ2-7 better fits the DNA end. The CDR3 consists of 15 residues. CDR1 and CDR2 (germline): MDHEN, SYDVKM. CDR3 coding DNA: TGTGCCAGCAGTTTAATAGCGGGAGGATCGTACGAGCAGTACTTC. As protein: CASSLIAGGSYEQYF.